The next 6 T cell receptor beta chains were all read from a single sample in a study of identical twins. From the 5' RACE reads, TCRdb called clonotypes with MiXCR, one entry per CDR3 protein. The top ten clones hold more than 0.8% of a sample with roughly 490,000 distinct CDR3 sequences, about 13% of them seen once. These records were also assigned to another study, of yellow fever vaccine responses in identical twins.

Input material: CD4+ T cells sorted from blood. Receptors were obtained from a woman between 18 and 29 years old in good health.

The V and J genes are TRBV15 and TRBJ2-6, with 8 bases identical to TRBD1. This CDR3 spans 20 amino acids. CDR1 is LNHNV, CDR2 YYDKDF, per germline (reference sequence). J gave up 0 bases and V 0 bases, and 10 bases lay outside the gene matches. In DNA form, the CDR3 reads TGTGCCACCAGCAGAGATCGGTGGACAGGGCAACACTCTGGGGCCAACGTCCTGACTTTC. The encoded protein is CATSRDRWTGQHSGANVLTF.

This clonotype was seen more than once but under ten times. The J gene is TRBJ1-1, the V gene TRBV11-1; no definite D call. CDR1 SGHAT and CDR2 FQDESV come from the germline V gene (reference sequence). The CDR3 extends over 13 amino acids. V dropped 6 bases and J dropped 0 bases, with 8 bases sitting between them. The CDR3 region is CASRIKLNTEAFF. The CDR3 nucleotides are TGTGCCAGCAGAATCAAGCTGAACACTGAAGCTTTCTTT.

The chain combines TRBV20-1 with TRBJ1-6, with a tentative D call TRBD1 (5 bases). The V gene's germline CDR1 is DFQATT and CDR2 SNEGSKA (reference sequence). The CDR3 consists of 13 residues. Trimming stripped 6 bases from V and 8 bases from J, with 14 bases between. The CDR3 nucleotides read TGCAGTGCCACTGCCCTAGGGGATTCACCCCTCCACTTT. Encoded protein: CSATALGDSPLHF.

The V call is TRBV6-5, the J call TRBJ2-7, with a tentative D call TRBD1 (5 bases). CDR3 size: 12 residues. From germline, CDR1 is MNHEY and CDR2 SVGAGI. Trimming left V 5 bases short and J 5 bases short, with 10 bases between. CDR3 loop: CASSTQGNEQYF. The CDR3 DNA is TGTGCCAGCAGTACCCAGGGTAACGAGCAGTACTTC.

This clonotype was counted between two and nine times. The chain combines TRBV19 with TRBJ1-5, with D maybe TRBD1 (5 bases). V was trimmed by 4 bases and J by 6 bases, leaving 10 bases between them. Germline V gene sequence: CDR1 LNHDA, CDR2 SQIVND (reference sequence). The CDR3 consists of 13 residues. This chain's CDR3 is CASSRAGSQPQHF. The CDR3 DNA reads as TGTGCCAGTAGTAGGGCAGGGAGTCAGCCCCAGCATTTT.

This clonotype was found a few times. The chain carries TRBV12-3 or TRBV12-4 and TRBJ2-6, with D possibly being TRBD1 (5 bases). The CDR3 spans 16 residues. V shed 10 bases and J shed 2 bases, with 18 bases lying between them. In DNA form, the CDR3 reads TGTGCCAACGCTCCGAATGCAGGGACTGGGGCCAACGTCCTGACTTTC. Its protein is CANAPNAGTGANVLTF.